These T cell receptor beta chains were read from a single sample in a study of blood T cell repertoires in COVID-19. Repertoires were generated with immunoSEQ multiplex PCR, while TCRdb's copy carries only in-frame clones and drops some. In the table there are fewer than 700,000 clones, 85% to 90% of which are singletons. Specimen: peripheral blood. The source is a woman aged 45-60 years with COVID-19, enrolled during active disease. The CDR3 runs from the conserved cysteine through the conserved F or W. Fields, in order: J gene, D gene, clone size, V gene, CDR3 protein, CDR3 DNA. D genes are given only for firm matches. Size tells how often a clone was seen (once, few, many) or the class of an expanded clone, and some rows leave it out.

TRBJ1-6 NA NA TRBV11-2 CASSLQNNSPLHF TGTGCCAGCAGCTTACAGAATAATTCACCCCTCCACTTT
TRBJ1-1 NA NA TRBV11-3 CASSTPTEAFF TGTGCCAGCAGCACACCGACTGAAGCTTTCTTT
TRBJ1-1 NA NA TRBV28 CASSSRRGAEAFF TGTGCCAGCAGTTCCCGTCGGGGGGCTGAAGCTTTCTTT
TRBJ2-2 NA NA TRBV28 CASRSTGELFF TGTGCCAGCAGGAGCACCGGGGAGCTGTTTTTT
TRBJ2-3 NA NA TRBV11-3 CASSLRGEDTQYF TGTGCCAGCAGCCTTAGGGGCGAAGATACGCAGTATTTT
TRBJ2-5 TRBD1 NA TRBV5-4 CACRDRGQETQYF TGTGCCTGCCGGGACAGGGGGCAAGAGACCCAGTACTTC
TRBJ1-2 NA few TRBV27 CASSTEEGRGYTF TGTGCCAGCAGCACCGAGGAGGGTCGGGGCTACACCTTC
TRBJ1-1 TRBD1 NA TRBV7-2 CASLWTGGSRNTEAFF TGTGCCAGCCTCTGGACAGGGGGCTCCAGGAACACTGAAGCTTTCTTT
TRBJ2-2 TRBD2 NA TRBV19 CASRGSGGIYTGELFF TGTGCCAGTAGGGGTAGCGGGGGGATTTACACCGGGGAGCTGTTTTTT
TRBJ1-2 NA once TRBV9 CASTPDTPNYGYTF TGTGCCAGCACCCCGGACACCCCTAACTATGGCTACACCTTC
TRBJ1-1 NA NA TRBV6-5 CASSRDTSYTEAFF TGTGCCAGCAGCCGGGACACCTCTTATACTGAAGCTTTCTTT
TRBJ1-1 NA NA TRBV5-1 CASSSSEGTEAFF TGCGCCAGCAGCTCGTCGGAGGGCACTGAAGCTTTCTTT
TRBJ1-1 NA NA TRBV7-9 CASSLERTEAFF TGTGCCAGCAGCTTAGAGAGGACTGAAGCTTTCTTT